The clone carrying this T cell receptor beta chain was picked up one time. Antigen: not known. V was clipped by 6 bases and J by 3 bases, with 17 bases between them. Germline lookup yields CDR1 MNHEY and CDR2 SVGAGI. The CDR3 has 15 residues. The sample is drawn from a study of cytomegalovirus exposure and HLA in healthy donors. General study points: The study labeled fewer than 200 TCR beta chains cytomegalovirus-associated. Among TCR sequences, most were rare, though some public TCRs appeared in many donors.

PCR employed 60 Vbeta and 13 Jbeta primers. Clones were read by immunoSEQ multiplex PCR, and TCRdb kept only the in-frame ones, dropping some. The sample lists 150,000 to 200,000 clones; nearly 80% were seen once. Sequencing input: PBMCs. V and J are TRBV6-5 and TRBJ2-5, with D maybe TRBD2 (5 bases). This clonotype originated in a female donor in good health and CMV-seronegative. CDR3 DNA: TGTGCCAGCAGAATGGACTTCCCCCGGGAAGAGACCCAGTACTTC. Its translation is CASRMDFPREETQYF.